A selection of T cell receptor beta chains follows, all from one sample in a study of blood T cell repertoires in COVID-19. Profiled with immunoSEQ multiplex PCR; TCRdb holds only in-frame clones, not every one. The repertoire holds 200,000 to 250,000 clones, with 70% to 90% as singletons. Material for sequencing was peripheral blood. The source of these receptors is an elderly man with acute or convalescent COVID-19. Both conserved end residues are trimmed from each CDR3. Not every row has a clone size; where given, it reads once, few, many or a size class.

v_gene	abundance	j_gene	CDR3aa
TRBV24-1	few	TRBJ2-4	ATVTCRLNRGLAKNIQY
TRBV5-6	-	TRBJ2-5	ASSSLAGEETQY
TRBV19	-	TRBJ1-1	ASLHWGTQNTEAF
TRBV7-2	-	TRBJ1-6	ASSRDRGLGNSPLH
TRBV5-1	-	TRBJ1-2	ASSSGDRGYGYT
TRBV5-1	once	TRBJ1-1	ASFGQAEAF
TRBV7-8	once	TRBJ2-1	ASSLLAGVSSYNEQF
TRBV28	-	TRBJ2-7	ASSRGSGSSYEQY
TRBV19	-	TRBJ2-7	ASSISTGGLYEQY
TRBV5-8	-	TRBJ2-3	ASSSQSTSTDTQY
TRBV27	-	TRBJ2-7	ASRFRDRASEQY
TRBV5-1	-	TRBJ2-2	ASSTGEQMVRNTGELF